This T cell receptor beta chain was captured by sequencing in a study of blood T cell repertoires in COVID-19. The table came from immunoSEQ multiplex PCR; TCRdb's copy has only in-frame clones and leaves some out. The table includes 270,000 or so clones, roughly 81% detected once. The CDR3 runs to 14 residues. Germline values: CDR1 SQVTM, CDR2 ANQGSEA. J was trimmed by 3 bases and V by 3 bases; bases with no gene match: 1. The V and J genes are TRBV29-1 and TRBJ2-1; 11 positions agree with TRBD2. The clonotype originates from a woman in her 50s who had been exposed to COVID-19. The specimen sequenced was PBMCs or T cells enriched from blood (not recorded which). CDR3 amino acids: CSVDGTSGYNEQFF. The CDR3 DNA reads TGCAGCGTTGATGGGACTAGCGGCTACAATGAGCAGTTCTTC.